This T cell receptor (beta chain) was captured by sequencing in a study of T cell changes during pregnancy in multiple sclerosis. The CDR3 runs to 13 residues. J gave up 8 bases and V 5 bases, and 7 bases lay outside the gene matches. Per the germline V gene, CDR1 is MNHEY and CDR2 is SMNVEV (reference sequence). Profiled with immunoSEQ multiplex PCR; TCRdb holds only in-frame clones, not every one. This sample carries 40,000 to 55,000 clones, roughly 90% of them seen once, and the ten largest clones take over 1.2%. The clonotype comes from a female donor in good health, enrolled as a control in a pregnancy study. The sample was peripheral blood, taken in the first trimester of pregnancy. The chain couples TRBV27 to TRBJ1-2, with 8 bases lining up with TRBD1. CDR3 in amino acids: CASSPGQALGYTF. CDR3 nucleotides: TGTGCCAGCAGTCCGGGACAGGCACTCGGCTACACCTTC.